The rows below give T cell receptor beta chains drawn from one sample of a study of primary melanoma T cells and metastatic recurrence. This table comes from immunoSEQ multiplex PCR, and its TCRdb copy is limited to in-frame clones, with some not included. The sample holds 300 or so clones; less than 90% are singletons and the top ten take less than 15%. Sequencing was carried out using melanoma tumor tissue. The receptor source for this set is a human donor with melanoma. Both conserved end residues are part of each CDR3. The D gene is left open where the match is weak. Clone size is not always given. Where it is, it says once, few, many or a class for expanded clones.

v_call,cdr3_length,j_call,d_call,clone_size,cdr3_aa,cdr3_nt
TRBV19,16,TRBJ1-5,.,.,CASSISQGGSNQPQHF,TGTGCCAGTAGTATCTCGCAGGGAGGGAGCAATCAGCCCCAGCATTTT
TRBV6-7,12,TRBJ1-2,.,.,CASSEAGYGYTF,TGTGCCAGCAGTGAAGCTGGCTATGGCTACACCTTC
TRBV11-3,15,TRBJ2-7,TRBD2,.,CASSPPGLDSYEQYF,TGTGCCAGCAGCCCCCCAGGACTAGACTCCTACGAGCAGTACTTC
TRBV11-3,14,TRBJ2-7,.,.,CASSLDARAGEQYF,TGTGCCAGCAGCTTAGACGCCAGGGCTGGAGAGCAGTACTTC
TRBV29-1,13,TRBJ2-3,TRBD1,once,CSVDLRGQDTQYF,TGCAGCGTTGATCTAAGGGGACAGGATACGCAGTATTTT
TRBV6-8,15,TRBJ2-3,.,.,CASSYSVWGTDTQYF,TGTGCCAGCAGTTACTCCGTCTGGGGGACAGATACGCAGTATTTT
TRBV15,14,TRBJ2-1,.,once,CATSSEDTYNEQFF,TGTGCCACCAGCAGCGAGGATACCTACAATGAGCAGTTCTTC
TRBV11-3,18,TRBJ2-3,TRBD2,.,CASSYLAGTSGNTDTQYF,TGTGCCAGCAGCTACCTAGCGGGGACTAGCGGAAACACAGATACGCAGTATTTT
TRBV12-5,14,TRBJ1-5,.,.,CASDRWGSNQPQHF,TGTGCTAGTGATCGGTGGGGTAGCAATCAGCCCCAGCATTTT
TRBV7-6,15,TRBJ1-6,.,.,CASSLAAPSSSPLHF,TGTGCCAGCAGCTTAGCGGCCCCCTCAAGTTCACCCCTCCACTTT
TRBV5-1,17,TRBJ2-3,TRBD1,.,CASSLAYSGGGEDTQYF,TGCGCCAGCAGCTTGGCCTATTCAGGGGGCGGAGAAGATACGCAGTATTTT
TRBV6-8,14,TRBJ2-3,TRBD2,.,CASSERGGTDTQYF,TGTGCCAGCAGTGAGCGGGGAGGTACAGATACGCAGTATTTT
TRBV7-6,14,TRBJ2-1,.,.,CASSQDTSYNEQFF,TGTGCCAGCAGCCAAGACACGTCCTACAATGAGCAGTTCTTC
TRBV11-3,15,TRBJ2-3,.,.,CASSLDLAQTDTQYF,TGTGCCAGCAGCTTAGATTTGGCACAAACAGATACGCAGTATTTT
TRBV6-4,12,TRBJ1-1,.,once,CASSYSQGQAFF,TGTGCCAGCAGTTACTCGCAGGGCCAAGCTTTCTTT
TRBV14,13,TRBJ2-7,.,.,CASSQGTQREQYF,TGTGCCAGCAGCCAAGGGACACAACGCGAGCAGTACTTC
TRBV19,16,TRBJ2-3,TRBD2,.,CASSILASGASDTQYF,TGTGCCAGTAGTATCTTGGCTAGCGGGGCGTCAGATACGCAGTATTTT
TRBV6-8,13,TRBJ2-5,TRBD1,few,CAISGDRQETQYF,TGTGCCATCAGTGGGGACAGGCAAGAGACCCAGTACTTC
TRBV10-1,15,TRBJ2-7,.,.,CASSEDSTRVYEQYF,TGCGCCAGCAGTGAGGACTCAACTCGGGTTTACGAGCAGTACTTC
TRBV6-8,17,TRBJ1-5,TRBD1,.,CASSYRENRGGNQPQHF,TGTGCCAGCAGTTACAGGGAGAACAGGGGTGGCAATCAGCCCCAGCATTTT
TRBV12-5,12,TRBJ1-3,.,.,CASVKTGNTIYF,TGTGCTAGTGTGAAAACTGGAAACACCATATATTTT
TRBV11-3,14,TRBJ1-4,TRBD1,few,CASSSRGYGEKLFF,TGTGCCAGCAGCTCCAGGGGGTATGGTGAAAAACTGTTTTTT
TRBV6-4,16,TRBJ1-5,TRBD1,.,CASSEALTGGWQPQHF,TGTGCCAGCAGTGAAGCGCTGACAGGGGGCTGGCAGCCCCAGCATTTT
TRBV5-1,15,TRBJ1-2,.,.,CASSLEGNSNYGYTF,TGCGCCAGCAGCTTGGAGGGGAACTCAAACTATGGCTACACCTTC
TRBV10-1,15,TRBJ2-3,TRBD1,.,CASSEGNRGSDTQYF,TGCGCCAGCAGTGAGGGGAACAGGGGGTCAGATACGCAGTATTTT
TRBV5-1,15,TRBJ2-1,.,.,CASSLATSSYNEQFF,TGCGCCAGCAGCTTGGCCACGAGCTCCTACAATGAGCAGTTCTTC
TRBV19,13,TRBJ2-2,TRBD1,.,CASRPRDRDELFF,TGTGCCAGTAGACCTCGGGACAGAGACGAGCTGTTTTTT
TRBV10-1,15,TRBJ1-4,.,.,CASSETRGDNEKLFF,TGCGCCAGCAGTGAGACGAGGGGAGATAATGAAAAACTGTTTTTT
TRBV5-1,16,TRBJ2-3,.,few,CASTNSASLGTDTQYF,TGCGCCAGCACCAACTCGGCCAGCTTGGGCACAGATACGCAGTATTTT
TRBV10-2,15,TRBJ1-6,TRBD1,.,CASSPGTEIYSPLHF,TGCGCCAGCAGCCCAGGGACAGAGATTTATTCACCCCTCCACTTT
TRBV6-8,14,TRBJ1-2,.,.,CASSYGRGNYGYTF,TGTGCCAGCAGTTACGGTAGGGGGAACTATGGCTACACCTTC
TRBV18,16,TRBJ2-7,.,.,CASSSLERDPFYEQYF,TGTGCCAGCTCATCCCTGGAGAGGGACCCTTTCTACGAGCAGTACTTC
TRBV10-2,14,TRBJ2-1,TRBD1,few,CASSPGQGDNEQFF,TGCGCCAGCAGTCCGGGACAGGGGGATAATGAGCAGTTCTTC
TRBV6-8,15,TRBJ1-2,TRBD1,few,CASSLSGTGEGGYTF,TGTGCCAGCAGTTTATCCGGGACAGGGGAAGGCGGCTACACCTTC
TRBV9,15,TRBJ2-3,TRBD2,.,CASSQIAGSTDTQYF,TGTGCCAGCAGCCAAATAGCGGGGAGCACAGATACGCAGTATTTT
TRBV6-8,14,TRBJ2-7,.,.,CASRRTAAAYEQYF,TGTGCCAGCAGACGAACCGCCGCCGCCTACGAGCAGTACTTC
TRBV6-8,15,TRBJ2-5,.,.,CASSAPRPDQETQYF,TGTGCCAGCAGTGCCCCTCGCCCCGACCAAGAGACCCAGTACTTC
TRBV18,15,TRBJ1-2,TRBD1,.,CASSEGQGDSYGYTF,TGTGCCAGCTCAGAAGGACAGGGGGATTCGTATGGCTACACCTTC
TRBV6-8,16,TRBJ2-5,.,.,CASSRLYPWSTETQYF,TGTGCCAGCAGTCGACTCTATCCCTGGTCCACGGAGACCCAGTACTTC
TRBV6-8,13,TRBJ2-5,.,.,CASSEIGGETQYF,TGTGCCAGCAGTGAGATAGGGGGGGAGACCCAGTACTTC
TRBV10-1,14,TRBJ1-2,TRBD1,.,CASSERDSPYGYTF,TGCGCCAGCAGTGAGAGGGACAGCCCCTATGGCTACACCTTC
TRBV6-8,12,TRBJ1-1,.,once,CASTPPGQEAFF,TGTGCCAGCACTCCCCCAGGACAGGAAGCTTTCTTT
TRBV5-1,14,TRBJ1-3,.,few,CASSLSGPGNTIYF,TGCGCCAGCAGCTTGTCAGGTCCTGGAAACACCATATATTTT
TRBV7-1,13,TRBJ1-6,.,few,CASSLSSSSPLHF,TGTGCCAGCAGCTTAAGTTCCTCCTCACCCCTCCACTTT
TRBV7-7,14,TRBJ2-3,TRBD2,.,CASSQGPSGDTQYF,TGTGCCAGCAGCCAAGGACCTAGCGGTGATACGCAGTATTTT
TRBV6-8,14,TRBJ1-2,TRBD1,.,CAIGEGTGDYGYTF,TGTGCCATCGGGGAGGGGACAGGGGACTATGGCTACACCTTC
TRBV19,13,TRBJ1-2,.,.,CASSPGTVYGYTF,TGTGCCAGTAGCCCCGGGACGGTCTATGGCTACACCTTC
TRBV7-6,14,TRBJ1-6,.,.,CASRRDFTNSPLHF,TGTGCCAGCAGGCGGGACTTCACGAATTCACCCCTCCACTTT
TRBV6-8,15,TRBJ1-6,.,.,CASSEGSGLNSPLHF,TGTGCCAGCAGTGAGGGGTCGGGGCTTAATTCACCCCTCCACTTT
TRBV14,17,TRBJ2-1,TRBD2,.,CASSLLSSGGSYNEQFF,TGTGCCAGCAGCCTACTCTCTAGCGGGGGCTCCTACAATGAGCAGTTCTTC